This T cell receptor (beta chain) was recorded in a study of shared clonotypes between healthy human individuals. Repertoires were generated with immunoSEQ multiplex PCR, while TCRdb's copy carries only in-frame clones and drops some. There are approximately 840,000 clones in the sample; 96% occur only once, and about 0.25% lies in the top ten. Positive CCR7 selection of CD45RO-negative cells yielded the naive CD8 cells, and terminally differentiated effector memory CD45RA+ cells were excluded. This TCR was sampled from a young man in good health. Sequenced: naive CD8+ T cells sorted from blood.

The CDR3 bases are TGTGCCAGCAGCGCGAGGGGGACAGGGGAGTCCTACGAGCAGTACTTC. Protein product: CASSARGTGESYEQYF. The V call is TRBV7-9, the J call TRBJ2-7; 10 bases are shared with TRBD1. V was pared by 5 bases and J by 1 base, with 8 bases of the junction left unmatched. CDR3 length equals 16 residues. The germline gives CDR1 SEHNR, CDR2 FQNEAQ (reference sequence).